This is a list of T cell receptor beta chains from one sample in a study of T cell repertoires in cytomegalovirus infection. TCRdb ran MiXCR on the reads and lists one entry per CDR3 protein. This repertoire shows 400,000 or so distinct CDR3 sequences, 15% to 20% found once; its top ten account for less than 9.5%. The sequencing sample was made of PBMCs. These TCRs come from a human donor in good health (CMV status not recorded). Some clones in this sample may be carry-over from other donors' samples. Both conserved end residues are part of each CDR3. A D gene is named only where the DNA matches it firmly. A row's size may be missing; if present it is once, few, many or a size class.

- | - | TRBJ2-7 | TRBV4-1 | TGCGCCAGCAGCGGACCATTTCAATCCTACGAGCAGTACTTC | CASSGPFQSYEQYF
TRBD1 | - | TRBJ2-3 | TRBV28 | TGTGCCAGCAGACCACAGGGGGTAGAGACAGATACGCAGTATTTT | CASRPQGVETDTQYF
- | - | TRBJ1-2 | TRBV2 | TGTGCCAGCAGTGAAGACAGGGAGTACTTGGGCTATGGCTACACCTTC | CASSEDREYLGYGYTF
TRBD2 | many | TRBJ2-5 | TRBV12-3/TRBV12-4 | TGTGCCAGCAGTCCCGGGGGGGCCAGGGAGACCCAGTACTTC | CASSPGGARETQYF
- | - | TRBJ2-1 | TRBV30 | TGTGCCTGGAGCCCCAACTCCTACAATGAGCAGTTCTTC | CAWSPNSYNEQFF
- | - | TRBJ1-2 | TRBV20-1 | TGCAGTGCTACACAAGGAGGTTCTAACTATGGCTACACCTTC | CSATQGGSNYGYTF
TRBD1 | - | TRBJ1-1 | TRBV12-3/TRBV12-4 | TGTGCCAGCAGTTTGAGGACAGGGGCGTTGAACACTGAAGCTTTCTTT | CASSLRTGALNTEAFF
- | few | TRBJ1-5 | TRBV2 | TGTGCCAGCAGTGACACCTATAGCAATCAGCCCCAGCATTTT | CASSDTYSNQPQHF
- | many | TRBJ1-5 | TRBV24-1 | TGTGCCACCAGTGATTCTGGCAACGGAGGGTTTAGCAATCAGCCCCAGCATTTT | CATSDSGNGGFSNQPQHF
- | - | TRBJ2-3 | TRBV7-2 | TGTGCCAGCAGCTTTGGCCTATTGGGAGATACGCAGTATTTT | CASSFGLLGDTQYF
- | - | TRBJ2-7 | TRBV7-2 | TGTGCCAGCAGCTCTTGGGGGTACGAGCAGTACTTC | CASSSWGYEQYF
- | - | TRBJ2-5 | TRBV29-1 | TGCAGCGCCAGAGAACGGGGAGGCTCCAAAGAGACCCAGTACTTC | CSARERGGSKETQYF
TRBD2 | many | TRBJ2-1 | TRBV7-2 | TGTGCCAGCAGCTTAGTCGGGACTAGCGGGAGGGCCCACAAGTTCTTC | CASSLVGTSGRAHKFF
TRBD2 | - | TRBJ2-1 | TRBV29-1 | TGCAGCGAGACTAGCGGGAGCTACAATGAGCAGTTCTTC | CSETSGSYNEQFF
- | many | TRBJ2-7 | TRBV7-2 | TGTGCCAGCAGCCCTATGACGGGGGCCTACGAGCAGTACTTC | CASSPMTGAYEQYF
TRBD2 | many | TRBJ2-1 | TRBV10-3 | TGTGCCATCAGCGGGACTAGCGGGGACAATGAGCAGTTCTTC | CAISGTSGDNEQFF
- | - | TRBJ1-5 | TRBV18 | TGTGCCAGCTCACAAACCCAGGCCGTGTCTAGCAATCAGCCCCAGCATTTT | CASSQTQAVSSNQPQHF
- | many | TRBJ1-4 | TRBV7-2 | TGTGCCAGCAGCTCTCAATTAGGAGCTAATGAAAAACTGTTTTTT | CASSSQLGANEKLFF
TRBD1 | few | TRBJ2-7 | TRBV20-1 | TGCAGTGCTAAGGTCAGGACAGGCCGTGGCTTC | CSAKVRTGRGF
TRBD1 | few | TRBJ2-1 | TRBV20-1 | TGCAGTGAAGCCGGGACAGGGGGAAATGAGCAGTTCTTC | CSEAGTGGNEQFF
- | - | TRBJ2-7 | TRBV5-6 | TGTGCCAGCAGCTTGGGTTTGGGTAACGAGCAGTACTTC | CASSLGLGNEQYF
TRBD1 | few | TRBJ1-5 | TRBV30 | TGTGCCTGGAGTGCAACCGGGACAGAGCGTAATCAGCCCCAGCATTTT | CAWSATGTERNQPQHF
TRBD2 | few | TRBJ2-1 | TRBV7-2 | TGTGCCAGCAGCTTCAGGACTAGCTACGTGAATGAGCAGTTCTTC | CASSFRTSYVNEQFF
- | many | TRBJ2-1 | TRBV11-2 | TGTGCCAGCAGTCATCTGGGGGGGGCTGGCTCCTACAATGAGCAGTTCTTC | CASSHLGGAGSYNEQFF
- | many | TRBJ2-3 | TRBV20-1 | TGCAGTGCTAGAGATCTAGCACACACAGATACGCAGTATTTT | CSARDLAHTDTQYF
- | few | TRBJ2-2 | TRBV7-9 | TGTGCGACAAGGAGGGACAGTAACACCGGGGAGCTGTTTTTT | CATRRDSNTGELFF
- | many | TRBJ1-5 | TRBV12-3/TRBV12-4 | TGTGCCAGCAGTTTAGGGGTAGCCCAGAATCAGCCCCAGCATTTT | CASSLGVAQNQPQHF
- | - | TRBJ2-2 | TRBV28 | TGTGCCAGCACCGATTCGAACACCGGGGAGCTGTTTTTT | CASTDSNTGELFF
- | - | TRBJ1-2 | TRBV18 | TGTGCCAGCTCACCACGCGGGCAAGACGGCCACACCTTC | CASSPRGQDGHTF
- | many | TRBJ1-1 | TRBV11-3 | TGTGCCTCTTCAGTTTTCCCGAACACTGAAGCTTTCTTT | CASSVFPNTEAFF
- | few | TRBJ1-5 | TRBV2 | TGTGCCAGCAGTGTTGCTGTAGGTCAGCCCCAGCATTTT | CASSVAVGQPQHF
- | few | TRBJ1-5 | TRBV7-8 | TGTGCCAGCAGCCGCTTAGGGGGGAGGAATAATCAGCCCCAGCATTTT | CASSRLGGRNNQPQHF
TRBD1 | - | TRBJ1-2 | TRBV7-2 | TGTGCCAGCAGCTATTGGACAGGGTTTGGCTACACCTTC | CASSYWTGFGYTF
TRBD2 | - | TRBJ2-2 | TRBV4-1 | TGCGCCAGCAGCCTATCCGGGACTAGAACTATAACCGGGGAGCTGTTTTTT | CASSLSGTRTITGELFF
- | - | TRBJ2-2 | TRBV4-1 | TGCGCCAGCAGCCACAGAGTCCTCTCTGACACCGGGGAGCTGTTTTTT | CASSHRVLSDTGELFF
- | many | TRBJ1-6 | TRBV7-2 | TGTGCCAGCAGCTCAGGGATTCGTTCACCCCTCCACTTT | CASSSGIRSPLHF
TRBD1 | - | TRBJ2-3 | TRBV10-3 | TGTGCCATCAGTGAGCCGGGACAGGTCACAGATACGCAGTATTTT | CAISEPGQVTDTQYF
- | many | TRBJ1-1 | TRBV12-3/TRBV12-4 | TGTGCCAGCACCTTGGACACCTACACTGAAGCTTTCTTT | CASTLDTYTEAFF
- | - | TRBJ2-5 | TRBV5-5 | TGTGCCAGCAGCTTGGTTACGGACCAAGAGACCCAGTACTTC | CASSLVTDQETQYF
- | - | TRBJ2-1 | TRBV6-4 | TGTGCCAGCAGTTCCGACTATCCCTCCTACAATGAGCAGTTCTTC | CASSSDYPSYNEQFF
- | many | TRBJ1-1 | TRBV7-2 | TGTGCCAGCAGCTTGGGGCGTGCGAGCACTGAAGCTTTCTTT | CASSLGRASTEAFF
- | once | TRBJ2-1 | TRBV11-2 | TGTGCCAGCAGCTTAGAGGGGAAACCATACAATGAGCAGTTCTTC | CASSLEGKPYNEQFF
TRBD2 | few | TRBJ2-1 | TRBV28 | TGTGCCAGCAGTTTAGCGGGTGTGGTTGCTAGCGGGCGCGATGAGCAGTTCTTC | CASSLAGVVASGRDEQFF
TRBD2 | many | TRBJ2-5 | TRBV7-8 | TGTGCCAGCAGCTACGGGGGGAACCAAGAGACCCAGTACTTC | CASSYGGNQETQYF
- | many | TRBJ2-1 | TRBV7-2 | TGTGCCAGCAGCCGTTTTGATGAGCAGTTCTTC | CASSRFDEQFF
- | few | TRBJ1-4 | TRBV6-5 | TGTGCCAGCAGTTTCAGCGGTAGAGGGTCCATTGCAACTAATGAAAAACTGTTTTTT | CASSFSGRGSIATNEKLFF
- | - | TRBJ2-6 | TRBV5-4 | TGTGCCAGCAGCTTGAAACGGGAAACCGGGGCCAACGTCCTGACTTTC | CASSLKRETGANVLTF
- | few | TRBJ1-1 | TRBV7-2 | TGTGCCAGCAGCTTAGGGGGTGGGGAGGGGATGAACACTGAAGCTTTCTTT | CASSLGGGEGMNTEAFF
- | many | TRBJ1-5 | TRBV2 | TGTGCCAGCAGTTCGGAGGCCCCCAGCAATCAGCCCCAGCATTTT | CASSSEAPSNQPQHF
- | - | TRBJ1-2 | TRBV3-1 | TGTGCCAGCAGCCCTGCGACGGGACCCTATGGCTACACCTTC | CASSPATGPYGYTF
- | many | TRBJ2-3 | TRBV7-6 | TGTGCCACCGCGAGGGGAGAGGAGGTTGGCACAGATACGCAGTATTTT | CATARGEEVGTDTQYF
TRBD1 | - | TRBJ2-7 | TRBV20-1 | TGCAGTGCTAGTAGACAGGGGGTATTCTACGAGCAGTACTTC | CSASRQGVFYEQYF
TRBD1 | few | TRBJ2-1 | TRBV27 | TGTGCCAGCAGCGGGACAGGGTCTTACAATGAGCAGTTCTTC | CASSGTGSYNEQFF
TRBD2 | - | TRBJ2-7 | TRBV12-3/TRBV12-4 | TGTGCCAGCAGTTTGGGGACTAGCGACTCCTACGAGCAGTACTTC | CASSLGTSDSYEQYF
TRBD2 | few | TRBJ2-1 | TRBV19 | TGTGCCAGTAGTCCAAAGGGACTAGCGGGAGGTTTTAACAATGAGCAGTTCTTC | CASSPKGLAGGFNNEQFF